The clone carrying this T cell receptor beta chain came up many times. Its antigen is unknown. This entry comes from a study of early T cells in non-severe SARS-CoV-2 infection. For the study at large: Sequencing input comprised bulk RNA from unsorted whole blood; chain pairing was not available. Overall study findings and caveats: Anti-spike CD8 responses were favored in VDJdb matching, and private and CD4 specificities were missed.

Attachment of unique molecular identifiers was made to individual cDNA molecules. Each CDR3 protein is one row after TCRdb ran MiXCR on the 5' RACE reads. The sample holds about 76,000 distinct CDR3 sequences, approximately 11% seen once. The sequenced material came from whole blood. This clonotype was obtained from an adult who was a healthcare worker with PCR-confirmed SARS-CoV-2 infection or an uninfected control (not recorded which).

CDR3 loop: CASSAGREETQYF. The CDR3 coding sequence is TGCGCCAGCAGTGCGGGCAGGGAAGAGACCCAGTACTTC. The chain carries TRBV10-1 and TRBJ2-5, with D maybe TRBD1 (5 bases). Trimming left V 4 bases short and J 3 bases short, with 9 bases between. In germline, CDR1 is WNHNN, CDR2 SYGVQD (reference sequence). CDR3 size: 13 residues.